Included here is one TCR beta chain sequence, with context. This table comes from immunoSEQ multiplex PCR, and its TCRdb copy is limited to in-frame clones, with some not included. The sample lists about 280,000 clones; roughly 85% were seen once. The data were obtained in a study of blood T cell repertoires in COVID-19. Sequenced material: PBMCs or T cells enriched from blood (not recorded which). The receptor's source is a woman aged 50 to 60 who had recovered from COVID-19.

CDR3 in amino acids: CASSLVSMRGFNEQFF. Written as DNA, the CDR3 is TGTGCCAGCAGCTTGGTTAGTATGCGGGGGTTCAATGAGCAGTTCTTC. The chain carries TRBV5-4 and TRBJ2-1; 7 bases align to TRBD2. The CDR3 runs 16 residues. After removal of 0 bases from V and 6 bases from J, the junction contained 9 bases not matched to a gene. Germline values: CDR1 SGHNT, CDR2 YYREEE (reference sequence).